These 6 T cell receptor beta chains were all obtained from the same sample, sequenced in a study of PD-L1 blockade in urothelial cancer. Repertoires were generated with immunoSEQ multiplex PCR, while TCRdb's copy carries only in-frame clones and drops some. The data hold under 130,000 clones, with approximately 85% observed a single time. The source was PBMCs, collected around atezolizumab (anti-PD-L1) treatment. These receptors were taken from a man between 50 and 59 years old with urothelial cancer.

The chain employs TRBV20-1 and TRBJ2-3, with 8 bases that match TRBD2. V lost 5 bases to trimming and J lost 6 bases; unmatched junction nucleotides: 1. The CDR3 is 11 amino acids. CDR1 and CDR2 from the germline V gene are DFQATT and SNEGSKA (reference sequence). As DNA, the CDR3 is TGCAGTGCTCGGGGGGGGGATACGCAGTATTTT. Amino acids: CSARGGDTQYF.

With respect to this clone: This sample also contains other DNA sequences that code for the same CDR3. The chain combines TRBV5-6 with TRBJ2-7, with TRBD1 matching over 10 bases. From germline, CDR1 is SGHDT and CDR2 YYEEEE. The CDR3 is 14 residues long. With V trimmed by 0 bases and J by 4 bases, 1 base remained unmatched. The CDR3 nucleotides read TGTGCCAGCAGCTTGGCGGGACAGGGGTACGAGCAGTACTTC. Translated, it gives CASSLAGQGYEQYF. The full variable domain, in which reference TRBV5-6 and TRBJ2-7 provide the parts outside the CDR3, is DAGVTQSPTHLIKTRGQQVTLRCSPKSGHDTVSWYQQALGQGPQFIFQYYEEEERQRGNFPDRFSGHQFPNYSSELNVNALLLGDSALYLCASSLAGQGYEQYFGPGTRLTVT.

The chain combines TRBV5-1 with TRBJ2-3, with 7 bases matching TRBD1. The germline V gene has CDR1 SGHRS and CDR2 YFSETQ. J was trimmed by 2 bases and V by 4 bases; bases with no gene match: 7. The CDR3 has 15 residues. The CDR3 coding sequence is TGCGCCAGCAGCCTTACAGGGGCCGACACAGATACGCAGTATTTT. Its translation is CASSLTGADTDTQYF.

The rearrangement joins TRBV18 to TRBJ2-3; 13 bases agree with TRBD2. V lost 3 bases, J lost 4 bases, and 1 base stayed unmatched. Germline V lookup: CDR1 KGHSH, CDR2 LQKENI. The length of the CDR3 is 15 residues. CDR3 amino acids: CASSPGLAGSDTQYF. CDR3 in DNA: TGTGCCAGCTCACCGGGACTAGCGGGATCAGATACGCAGTATTTT.

The chain uses TRBV30 and TRBJ2-4, with 7 bases fitting TRBD1. Germline CDR1 is GTSNPN and CDR2 is SVGIG (reference sequence). Unmatched junction bases numbered 11, after V lost 5 bases and J lost 4 bases. The CDR3 runs to 15 residues. The CDR3: CAWGNSGQLKNIQYF. CDR3 nucleotide sequence: TGTGCCTGGGGAAATTCGGGACAGCTAAAAAACATTCAGTACTTC.

V and J are TRBV5-1 and TRBJ2-5; possible D gene TRBD2, 6 bases. This CDR3 comprises 15 residues. The V end lost 4 bases, the J end lost 3 bases, and 16 bases lay between the germline ends. Per germline, CDR1 SGHRS and CDR2 YFSETQ. The CDR3 region is CASSLTSRFEETQYF. The CDR3 bases are TGCGCCAGCAGCCTGACTAGTCGGTTCGAAGAGACCCAGTACTTC.